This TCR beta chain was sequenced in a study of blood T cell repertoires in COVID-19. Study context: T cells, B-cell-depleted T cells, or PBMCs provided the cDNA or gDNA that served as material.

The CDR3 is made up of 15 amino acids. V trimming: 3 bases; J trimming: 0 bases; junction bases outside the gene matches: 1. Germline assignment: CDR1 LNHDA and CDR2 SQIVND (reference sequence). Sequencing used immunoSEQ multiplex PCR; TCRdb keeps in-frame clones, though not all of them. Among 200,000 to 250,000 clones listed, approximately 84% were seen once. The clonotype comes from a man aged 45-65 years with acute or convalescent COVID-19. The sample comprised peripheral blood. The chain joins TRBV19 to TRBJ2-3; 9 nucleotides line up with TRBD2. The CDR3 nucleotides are TGTGCCAGTAGTATTGCGGGGGGGAGCACAGATACGCAGTATTTT. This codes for CASSIAGGSTDTQYF.